The 25 T cell receptor beta chains below come from one sample, sequenced in a study of tumor and adjacent non-tumor tissue in lung cancer. The library came from three nested PCR rounds adapted from ARM-PCR protocols. A single record per CDR3 protein comes from TCRdb applying MiXCR to the multiplex PCR reads. This table has 130,000 or so distinct CDR3 sequences, over 65% appearing once. RNA was extracted from bulk tissue without any cell sorting. The specimen was lung tumor tissue. The receptor source for this set is a man younger than 45 with non-small cell lung cancer.

With regard to this clonotype: Compared with germline, one end of the junction differs, possibly owing to a read error. The chain is built from TRBV7-8 and TRBJ2-7; TRBD2 matches at 9 bases. The CDR3 sequence is 15 residues long. From germline, CDR1 is SGHVS and CDR2 FQNEAQ. The CDR3, as DNA: TGTGCCAGCTGCTTCCTAGCGGGAAATCCCTACGAGCAGTACTTC. It codes for CASCFLAGNPYEQYF.

This clonotype has just one count. An end of the junction does not agree with germline; a read error may underlie this. The rearrangement links TRBV20-1 to TRBJ2-2; D unclear. In germline, CDR1 is DFQATT, CDR2 SNEGSKA (reference sequence). The CDR3 consists of 13 residues. The CDR3 coding sequence is TGCAGTGTTAGATTCCGCCTTACCGGGGAGCTGTTTTTT. Amino acids: CSVRFRLTGELFF.

The rearrangement joins TRBV6-2 or TRBV6-3 to TRBJ2-2; maybe TRBD1 (6 bases). Germline CDR1 reads MNHEY; CDR2 reads SVGEGT. This CDR3 contains 16 residues. The CDR3 coding sequence is TGTATCAGCAGTTACTACGTAGGGGGGAACACCGGGGAGCTGTTTTTT. Its translation is CISSYYVGGNTGELFF.

Ten or more counts support this clonotype. The chain has TRBV5-4 and TRBJ2-3, with D possibly matching TRBD2 (5 bases). V dropped 2 bases and J dropped 1 base, with 8 bases sitting between them. Per the germline V gene, CDR1 is SGHNT and CDR2 is YYREEE (reference sequence). The CDR3 has 14 amino acids. The CDR3 loop reads CASSFGSGTDTQYF. The CDR3 nucleotides read TGTGCCAGCAGCTTTGGTAGCGGCACAGATACGCAGTATTTT.

With regard to this clonotype: A much larger clone differs from this one at a single base, so this may be a read error. The J gene is TRBJ1-1, the V gene TRBV20-1, with unresolved D. The CDR3 consists of 12 residues. CDR1 DFQATT and CDR2 SNEGSKA come from the germline V gene (reference sequence). The CDR3 sequence is CSAIKANTGAFF. CDR3 DNA sequence: TGCAGTGCGATAAAAGCGAACACTGGAGCTTTCTTT.

In this sample, this clonotype turned up a few times. Because it lacks the conserved phenylalanine or tryptophan at the end, this CDR3 is likely a read error. The chain couples TRBV11-2 to TRBJ1-4; D is unresolved. Looked up from germline, CDR1 is SGHAT and CDR2 is FQNNGV. The CDR3 sequence is 12 residues long. Trimming took off 4 bases at V and 11 bases at J, with 11 bases between the two ends. DNA for the CDR3: TGTGCCAGCAGCTCAGAGGTGGGGAAACTGTTTTTG. Translated, it gives CASSSEVGKLFL.

On this clonotype: A much larger clonotype is one base distant, so this may be a read error. The J gene is TRBJ1-5, the V gene TRBV20-1; the D gene is possibly TRBD1 (6 bases). The V gene lost 0 bases and the J gene lost 0 bases, with 12 bases spanning the gap. CDR3 length equals 16 residues. Germline V lookup: CDR1 DFQATT, CDR2 SNEGSKA (reference sequence). The CDR3 loop is CSARDHRAYSNQPQHF. The CDR3 DNA sequence: TGCAGTGCTAGAGATCACAGGGCCTATAGCAATCAGCCCCAGCATTTT.

The rearrangement uses TRBV11-2 and TRBJ1-5; D assignment may be TRBD1 or TRBD2 (5 bases each). The J call may be wrong; the DNA end is better matched by TRBJ2-3. In germline, CDR1 is SGHAT, CDR2 FQNNGV. The CDR3 totals 15 residues. CDR3: CARSPEGHTNQPQYF. CDR3 nucleotide sequence: TGTGCCAGAAGCCCAGAGGGGCACACCAATCAGCCCCAGTATTTT.

This clonotype occurred once. Given a much more abundant clone one base away, this may be a read error. The rearrangement joins TRBV6-1 to TRBJ2-7; D ambiguous. The germline V gene has CDR1 MNHNS and CDR2 SASEGT. The CDR3 consists of 14 residues. CDR3 loop: CANSGQARSYEQYF. The CDR3 DNA sequence: TGTGCCAACAGTGGCCAGGCTCGGTCCTACGAGCAGTACTTC.

Turning to this clonotype: An end of the junction differs from the germline gene, which may be a read error. The rearrangement joins TRBV6-2 or TRBV6-3 to TRBJ2-7, with TRBD1 as a possible D gene (6 bases). The CDR3 totals 18 residues. From germline, CDR1 is MNHEY and CDR2 SVGEGT. CDR3 sequence (DNA): TGTGCCAGCAGTCACTCGTATCGACGGGGACAAATGATCTACGAGCAGTACTTC. Its protein product is CASSHSYRRGQMIYEQYF.

In its sample, this clonotype was seen a few times. J is TRBJ2-1 and V is TRBV6-2 or TRBV6-3; possibly TRBD1 for D (5 bases). The V end was cut by 5 bases, the J end by 4 bases, with 9 bases between. This CDR3 has 13 residues. Germline V lookup: CDR1 MNHEY, CDR2 SVGEGT. The CDR3 is CASSRPGYNEQFF. Written as DNA, the CDR3 is TGTGCCAGCAGTAGGCCAGGGTACAATGAGCAGTTCTTC.

This clonotype was seen a handful of times. This chain links TRBV30 with TRBJ2-3; 15 bases map to TRBD2. J lost 4 bases, V lost 3 bases, and 5 bases had no gene match. CDR1 and CDR2 (germline): GTSNPN, SVGIG (reference sequence). This CDR3 contains 16 residues. The CDR3 loop is CAWSPGLAGGPDTQYF. CDR3 DNA: TGTGCCTGGAGCCCCGGACTAGCGGGAGGGCCAGATACGCAGTATTTT.

This clonotype was found once. The chain combines TRBV11-3 with TRBJ2-2, with 8 bases matching TRBD1. V lost 7 bases to trimming and J lost 6 bases; unmatched junction nucleotides: 10. Germline V gives CDR1 SGHNT, CDR2 YENEEA. The CDR3 covers 15 residues. The CDR3: CASNSRTGIAGELFF. CDR3 nucleotide sequence: TGTGCCAGCAACTCCCGGACAGGGATAGCCGGGGAGCTGTTTTTT. Full variable domain (missing parts from reference TRBV11-3 and TRBJ2-2): EAGVVQSPRYKIIEKKQPVAFWCNPISGHNTLYWYLQNLGQGPELLIRYENEEAVDDSQLPKDRFSAERLKGVDSTLKIQPAELGDSAVYLCASNSRTGIAGELFFGEGSRLTVL.

This clonotype was seen only a few times. The V gene is TRBV7-9, the J gene TRBJ2-1; 7 bases map to TRBD1. The length of the CDR3 is 13 residues. Germline lookup yields CDR1 SEHNR and CDR2 FQNEAQ (reference sequence). V trimming: 1 base; J trimming: 7 bases; junction bases outside the gene matches: 1. CDR3 in amino acids: CASSLGQGNEQFF. The DNA for the CDR3 is TGTGCCAGCAGCTTAGGACAGGGAAATGAGCAGTTCTTC.

Turning to this clonotype: Here the CDR3 omits its conserved ending phenylalanine or tryptophan, so a read error is the likely source. The chain is built from TRBV4-3 and TRBJ2-5, with TRBD2 matching over 8 bases. CDR1 LGHNA and CDR2 YSLEER come from the germline V gene. CDR3 length equals 16 residues. In nucleotides, the CDR3 is TGCGCCTGCAGCCAAGATTCTAGCGGGCATAGAGAGACCCAGTACTTA. This sequence encodes CACSQDSSGHRETQYL.

V gene TRBV4-2 combines with J gene TRBJ2-7; D call uncertain. CDR1 is LGHNA, CDR2 YNFKEQ, per germline. The ends were cut back, 1 base at V and 0 bases at J, with 10 bases in the middle. The CDR3 has 15 amino acids. CDR3 nucleotides: TGTGCCAGCAGCCAAGCGGTCAGTTCCTCCTACGAGCAGTACTTC. Translated: CASSQAVSSSYEQYF.

Concerning this clonotype itself: Mismatch with germline at one junction end may stem from a read error. The chain links TRBV4-2 to TRBJ2-1, with 9 bases aligning to TRBD1. This CDR3 is built from 15 residues. Germline V CDR1 and CDR2: LGHNA, YNFKEQ. For the CDR3, the DNA is TGTGCCAGCTGCCAGGGACAGGGACCCCACAATGAGCAGTTCTTC. As protein: CASCQGQGPHNEQFF.

This clonotype was seen once. The chain couples TRBV11-2 to TRBJ2-7; 7 bases line up with TRBD1. The V gene end was trimmed by 7 bases and the J gene end by 5 bases; junction bases not matched to a gene: 14. Germline CDR1 reads SGHAT; CDR2 reads FQNNGV. The length of the CDR3 is 15 residues. The CDR3, as DNA: TGTGCCAGCAACCCGGGACAGCGCTCCGGTGACGAGCAGTACTTC. Translating gives CASNPGQRSGDEQYF.

This clonotype was observed many times. This chain joins TRBV5-4 and TRBJ2-3, with D uncertain. From germline, CDR1 is SGHNT and CDR2 YYREEE (reference sequence). Between the trimmed V and J ends, which lost 1 base and 1 base, there was a span of 4 bases. The length of the CDR3 is 13 residues. CDR3 protein: CASSLKGTDTQYF. CDR3 DNA sequence: TGTGCCAGCAGCTTGAAGGGCACAGATACGCAGTATTTT.

Worth noting for this clonotype: This sequence may be a read error, since a much larger clone differs from it by one base. The J gene is TRBJ2-7, the V gene TRBV6-6, with D maybe TRBD1 (6 bases). The CDR3 runs 12 residues. The germline V gene has CDR1 MNHNY and CDR2 SVGAGI (reference sequence). The CDR3 loop reads CASGGSAYVQYF. CDR3 sequence (DNA): TGTGCCAGCGGGGGCTCCGCCTACGTGCAGTACTTC.

In regard to this clonotype: An end of the junction differs from the germline gene, which may be a read error. The chain is built from TRBV4-3 and TRBJ2-7; TRBD1 aligns across 7 bases. The CDR3 runs 15 residues. Germline V CDR1 and CDR2: LGHNA, YSLEER. CDR3: CTSSLATGTDYEQYF. Written as DNA, the CDR3 is TGCACCAGCAGTCTCGCGACAGGGACAGACTACGAGCAGTACTTC.

This clonotype was seen a handful of times. This chain links TRBV4-1 with TRBJ2-7; no definite D call. The CDR3 loop spans 14 amino acids. Germline loops: CDR1 MGHRA, CDR2 YSYEKL. V was shortened by 0 bases and J by 4 bases, with 10 bases between the two germline ends. The CDR3 DNA reads TGCGCCAGCAGCCAAGAATTGATGGGATACGAGCAGTACTTC. Its protein is CASSQELMGYEQYF.

The rearrangement links TRBV29-1 to TRBJ2-1; the match to TRBD2 covers 10 bases. Germline trimming cut 7 bases from V and 10 bases from J; bases unmatched to any gene: 7. The length of the CDR3 is 12 residues. Germline CDR1 is SQVTM and CDR2 is ANQGSEA. CDR3 sequence reads: CSGYLTSGEQFF. The CDR3 DNA sequence: TGCAGCGGCTACCTGACTAGCGGGGAGCAGTTCTTC.

The V and J genes are TRBV29-1 and TRBJ1-5, with a possible D match to TRBD1 (5 bases). V lost 7 bases and J lost 5, with 15 bases in between. Germline values: CDR1 SQVTM, CDR2 ANQGSEA. The CDR3 sequence is 13 residues long. The DNA for the CDR3 is TGCAGCGCTACAGGCAGCAGTTATCAGCCCCAGCATTTT. Translated: CSATGSSYQPQHF.

The chain combines TRBV20-1 with TRBJ1-4; tentatively, D is TRBD1 (6 bases). The CDR3 runs 14 residues. V lost 5 bases and J 16 bases, leaving 26 bases between the germline ends. The V gene's germline CDR1 is DFQATT and CDR2 SNEGSKA (reference sequence). The CDR3 spells CSAQTAGAGEQPFF. The CDR3 region has the DNA TGCAGTGCTCAGACGGCAGGGGCAGGGGAACAACCGTTTTTT.